The 7 T cell receptor beta chains below come from one sample, sequenced in a study of identical twins. One entry per CDR3 protein results from TCRdb running MiXCR on the 5' RACE reads. The sample lists 300,000 to 400,000 distinct CDR3 sequences, 9% to 15% seen once, with approximately 7.6% in the top ten. The same specimen was also included in a second study, on yellow fever vaccine responses in identical twins.

Sequenced material: CD8+ T cells sorted from blood. These receptor sequences come from a young woman in good health.

The gene calls are TRBV7-2 and TRBJ2-6; 9 nucleotides agree with TRBD1. The CDR3 runs 18 residues. Trimming took 2 bases from V and 2 from J; bases not matched to a gene: 7. Germline V gives CDR1 SGHTA, CDR2 FQGNSA. The CDR3 loop reads CASSLPRTGVTGANVLTF. The CDR3 nucleotides are TGTGCCAGCAGCTTACCGCGGACAGGGGTGACTGGGGCCAACGTCCTGACTTTC.

At least ten counts were recorded for this clonotype. This sequence joins TRBV12-3 or TRBV12-4 and TRBJ2-2; TRBD1 aligns across 7 bases. Trimming at V came to 6 bases and at J to 4 bases, leaving 5 bases not matched to a gene. The CDR3 runs 14 residues. CDR3 bases: TGTGCCAGCAGGCGACAGGGTGGCACCGGGGAGCTGTTTTTT. It encodes CASRRQGGTGELFF.

A few counts support this clonotype. The chain recombines TRBV9 with TRBJ2-3; 10 bases are shared with TRBD2. CDR3 size: 17 residues. CDR1 is SGDLS, CDR2 YYNGEE, per germline. J gave up 3 bases and V 4 bases, and 11 bases lay outside the gene matches. The CDR3 sequence is CASSPSAGGPRTDTQYF. Here the CDR3 DNA reads TGTGCCAGCAGCCCATCAGCGGGGGGGCCGAGAACAGATACGCAGTATTTT.

J is TRBJ2-1 and V is TRBV13; D may be TRBD2 (7 bases). Between the trimmed V and J ends, which lost 5 bases and 9 bases, there was a span of 26 bases. Germline V CDR1 and CDR2: PRHDT, FYEKMQ (reference sequence). The CDR3 is 17 residues long. Here the CDR3 reads CASSPPLGGLLHAEQFF. The CDR3 DNA is TGTGCCAGCAGCCCACCCCTGGGGGGGCTCTTGCACGCTGAGCAGTTCTTC.

This chain links TRBV28 with TRBJ1-1; maybe TRBD1 (6 bases). The CDR3 is made up of 14 amino acids. Trimming shortened V by 6 bases and J by 3 bases, and 14 bases separated the two germline ends. Germline V gene data show CDR1 as MDHEN and CDR2 as SYDVKM. CDR3 protein: CASRSTGMYTEAFF. DNA of the CDR3: TGTGCCAGCAGAAGTACAGGGATGTACACTGAAGCTTTCTTT.

This clonotype appeared a few times. The chain combines TRBV2 with TRBJ2-7; no reliable D call. Trimming removed 2 bases at V and 3 bases at J, with 14 bases between. Per the germline V gene, CDR1 is SNHLY and CDR2 is FYNNEI. The CDR3 covers 15 residues. CDR3 region: CASSEWVTDNYEQYF. For the CDR3, the DNA is TGTGCCAGCAGTGAATGGGTGACGGATAACTACGAGCAGTACTTC.

The chain couples TRBV5-1 to TRBJ2-5, with D possibly being TRBD1 or TRBD2 (5 bases each). This CDR3 contains 14 residues. Germline-derived CDR1 and CDR2 are SGHRS and YFSETQ. V was pared by 0 bases and J by 4 bases, with 10 bases between. CDR3 in DNA: TGCGCCAGCAGCTTGGAGTGGGGACGAGAGACCCAGTACTTC. This gives the protein CASSLEWGRETQYF.